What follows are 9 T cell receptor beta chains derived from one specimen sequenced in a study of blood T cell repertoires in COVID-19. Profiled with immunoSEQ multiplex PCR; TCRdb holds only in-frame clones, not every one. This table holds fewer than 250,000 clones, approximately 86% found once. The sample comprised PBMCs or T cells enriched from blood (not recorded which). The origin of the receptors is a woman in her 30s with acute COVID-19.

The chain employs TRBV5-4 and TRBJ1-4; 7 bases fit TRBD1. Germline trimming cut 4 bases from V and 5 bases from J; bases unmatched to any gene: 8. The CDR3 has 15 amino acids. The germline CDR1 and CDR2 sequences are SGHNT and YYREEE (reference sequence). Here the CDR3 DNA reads TGTGCCAGCAGCCTGGGGGCAGGGGGGAATGAAAAACTGTTTTTT. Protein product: CASSLGAGGNEKLFF.

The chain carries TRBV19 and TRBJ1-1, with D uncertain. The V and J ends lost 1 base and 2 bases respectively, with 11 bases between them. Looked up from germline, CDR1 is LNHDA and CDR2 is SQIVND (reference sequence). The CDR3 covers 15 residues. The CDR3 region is CASSIAGEGNTEAFF. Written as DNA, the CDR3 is TGTGCCAGTAGTATAGCGGGTGAGGGCAACACTGAAGCTTTCTTT.

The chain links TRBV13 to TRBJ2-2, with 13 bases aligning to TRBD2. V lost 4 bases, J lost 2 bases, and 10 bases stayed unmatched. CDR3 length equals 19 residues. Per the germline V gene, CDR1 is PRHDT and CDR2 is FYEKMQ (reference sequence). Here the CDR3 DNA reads TGTGCCAGCAGCTCCGGACTAGCGGGGGCCGGCCTTAACACCGGGGAGCTGTTTTTT. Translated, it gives CASSSGLAGAGLNTGELFF. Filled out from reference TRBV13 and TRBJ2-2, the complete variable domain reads AAGVIQSPRHLIKEKRETATLKCYPIPRHDTVYWYQQGPGQDPQFLISFYEKMQSDKGSIPDRFSAQQFSDYHSELNMSSLELGDSALYFCASSSGLAGAGLNTGELFFGEGSRLTVL.

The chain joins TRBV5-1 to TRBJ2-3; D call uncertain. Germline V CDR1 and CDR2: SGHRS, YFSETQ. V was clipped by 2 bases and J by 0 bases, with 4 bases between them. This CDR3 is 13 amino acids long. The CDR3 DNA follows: TGCGCCAGCAGCTTCTACAGCACAGATACGCAGTATTTT. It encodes CASSFYSTDTQYF.

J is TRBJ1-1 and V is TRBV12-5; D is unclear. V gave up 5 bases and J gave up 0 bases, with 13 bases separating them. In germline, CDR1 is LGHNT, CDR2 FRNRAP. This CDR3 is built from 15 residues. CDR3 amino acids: CASGPPVQMNTEAFF. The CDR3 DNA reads TGTGCTAGTGGTCCGCCGGTACAGATGAACACTGAAGCTTTCTTT.

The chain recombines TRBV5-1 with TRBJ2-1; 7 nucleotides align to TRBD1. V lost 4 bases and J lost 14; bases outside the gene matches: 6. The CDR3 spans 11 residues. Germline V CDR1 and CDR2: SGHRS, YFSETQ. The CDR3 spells CASSQQGREFF. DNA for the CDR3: TGCGCCAGCAGCCAACAGGGGCGAGAGTTCTTC.

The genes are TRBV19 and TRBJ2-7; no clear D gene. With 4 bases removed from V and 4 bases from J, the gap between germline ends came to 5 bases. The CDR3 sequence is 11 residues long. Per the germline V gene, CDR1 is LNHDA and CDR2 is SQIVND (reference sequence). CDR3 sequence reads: CASSTGYEQYF. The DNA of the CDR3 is TGTGCCAGTAGTACCGGTTACGAGCAGTACTTC.

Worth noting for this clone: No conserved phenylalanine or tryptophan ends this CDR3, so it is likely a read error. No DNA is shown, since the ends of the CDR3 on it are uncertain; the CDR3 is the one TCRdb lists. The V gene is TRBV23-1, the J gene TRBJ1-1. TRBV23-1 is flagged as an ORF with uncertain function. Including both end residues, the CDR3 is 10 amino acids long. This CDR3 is CATTRGGTKD.

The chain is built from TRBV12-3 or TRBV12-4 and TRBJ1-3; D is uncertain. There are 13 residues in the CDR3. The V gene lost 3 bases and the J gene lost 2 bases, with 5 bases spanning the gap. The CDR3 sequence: CASSFYPGNTIYF. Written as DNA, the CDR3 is TGTGCCAGCAGTTTTTATCCTGGAAACACCATATATTTT.